A single sample gave rise to the 11 T cell receptor beta chains below, sequenced in a study of identical twins. From the 5' RACE reads, TCRdb called clonotypes with MiXCR, one entry per CDR3 protein. The repertoire has roughly 260,000 distinct CDR3 sequences, over 11% of them found once; the top ten carry approximately 10%. The sequenced material came from memory (CD45RO+) T cells sorted from blood. The receptors derive from a woman younger than 30 in good health.

This rearrangement joins TRBV5-1 to TRBJ1-2; TRBD1 matches at 8 bases. Germline V CDR1 and CDR2: SGHRS, YFSETQ. The CDR3 runs to 13 residues. V lost 5 bases, J lost 7 bases, and 7 bases stayed unmatched. The CDR3 spells CASSFPGTGGYTF. In DNA, the CDR3 is TGCGCCAGCAGTTTCCCGGGGACAGGTGGCTACACCTTC.

This clonotype was found many times. The rearrangement uses TRBV10-3 and TRBJ1-2; 9 bases map to TRBD1. The CDR3 is 14 residues long. V lost 7 bases, J lost 4 bases, and 7 bases stayed unmatched. From germline, CDR1 is ENHRY and CDR2 SYGVKD. The CDR3 DNA is TGTGCCATCATGAGGGACAGGGAGTCCTATGGCTACACCTTC. Its protein product is CAIMRDRESYGYTF.

The chain links TRBV9 to TRBJ2-7; 7 bases match TRBD2. This CDR3 region has 13 residues. With 0 bases clipped from V and 7 bases from J, the junction kept 4 bases outside the gene matches. Germline loops: CDR1 SGDLS, CDR2 YYNGEE. CDR3: CASSVDREDEQYF. The CDR3 DNA follows: TGTGCCAGCAGCGTAGATCGGGAGGATGAGCAGTACTTC.

This clonotype has more than one count but fewer than ten. The chain joins TRBV7-9 to TRBJ2-3, with 8 nucleotides matching TRBD1. Germline V gene lookup returns CDR1 SEHNR and CDR2 FQNEAQ (reference sequence). This CDR3 spans 16 amino acids. The junction had 6 bases not matched to a gene; V was cut back by 3 bases and J by 1 base. The CDR3 loop reads CASSFEQGVGTDTQYF. The CDR3 DNA sequence: TGTGCCAGCAGCTTCGAACAGGGGGTGGGCACAGATACGCAGTATTTT.

V and J are TRBV20-1 and TRBJ1-2; D might be TRBD1 (5 bases). The germline V gene has CDR1 DFQATT and CDR2 SNEGSKA (reference sequence). The CDR3 consists of 12 residues. V was clipped by 4 bases and J by 2 bases, with 8 bases between them. CDR3 DNA: TGCAGTGCTAAGACAGCAAACTATGGCTACACCTTC. Protein product: CSAKTANYGYTF.

A note on this clonotype: The junction differs from germline at one of its ends, possibly a read error. The chain carries TRBV25-1 and TRBJ2-7; D is possibly TRBD2 (6 bases). The CDR3 contains 11 residues. CDR1 MGHDK and CDR2 SYGVNS come from the germline V gene. CDR3 nucleotide sequence: TGTGCCAGCAGGGGCGGAGGGGACCCCCACTTC. It codes for CASRGGGDPHF.

The chain joins TRBV19 to TRBJ2-1, with D uncertain. V was pared by 6 bases and J by 0 bases, with 3 bases between. The CDR3 consists of 12 residues. Per the germline V gene, CDR1 is LNHDA and CDR2 is SQIVND (reference sequence). This CDR3 is CASRSSYNEQFF. In DNA, the CDR3 is TGTGCCAGTAGGTCCTCCTACAATGAGCAGTTCTTC.

This clonotype was recorded many times. The rearrangement joins TRBV7-3 to TRBJ1-1; maybe TRBD1 (5 bases). The CDR3 consists of 13 residues. Germline V gene sequence: CDR1 SGHTA, CDR2 FQGTGA. V lost 5 bases to trimming and J lost 5 bases, with 12 bases between them. The CDR3 bases are TGTGCCAGCAGCCGACAAGGGGTAACTGAAGCTTTCTTT. It yields the protein CASSRQGVTEAFF.

The chain couples TRBV6-2 or TRBV6-3 to TRBJ2-1, with TRBD2 matching 8 bases. The CDR3 consists of 15 residues. V gave up 10 bases and J gave up 0 bases; unmatched junction bases: 8. The germline CDR1 and CDR2 sequences are MNHEY and SVGEGT. The DNA of the CDR3 is TGTGCCATCACCCGGGGGGGCAGCTCCTACAATGAGCAGTTCTTC. Its protein is CAITRGGSSYNEQFF.

This clonotype was picked up many times. The V gene is TRBV15, the J gene TRBJ2-5; either TRBD1 or TRBD2 may fit D (5 bases each). The ends were cut back, 1 base at V and 1 base at J, with 10 bases in the middle. Germline lookup yields CDR1 LNHNV and CDR2 YYDKDF (reference sequence). CDR3 size: 15 residues. CDR3 bases: TGTGCCACCAGCAGAGGGGGGTCAGGCCAAGAGACCCAGTACTTC. Amino acid sequence: CATSRGGSGQETQYF.

This clonotype was observed a few times. The rearrangement joins TRBV29-1 to TRBJ1-4; no reliable D call. Trimming pared 2 bases from V and 5 bases from J, leaving 6 bases between. CDR3 length: 12 amino acids. Germline values: CDR1 SQVTM, CDR2 ANQGSEA. In DNA, the CDR3 is TGCAGCGTTGAATCCAAGAATGAAAAACTGTTTTTT. Encoded protein: CSVESKNEKLFF. The full variable domain, with the rest looked up from reference TRBV29-1 and TRBJ1-4, is SAVISQKPSRDICQRGTSLTIQCQVDSQVTMMFWYRQQPGQSLTLIATANQGSEATYESGFVIDKFPISRPNLTFSTLTVSNMSPEDSSIYLCSVESKNEKLFFGSGTQLSVL.